The 24 T cell receptor beta chains given below trace back to one sample, sequenced in a study of T cells after yellow fever vaccination. TCRdb re-derived calls from the 5' RACE reads in MiXCR, one entry per CDR3 protein. The sample lists around 350,000 distinct CDR3 sequences, over 5% occurring once. The sample consisted of PBMCs, taken 5 days after the yellow fever booster vaccination. These receptors were taken from a man aged 25 to 40 who received the YFV17D yellow fever vaccine.

This clonotype came up many times. The CDR3 DNA follows: TGTGCCAGCTCACCAGTAGCGGGAGGGCCGAGTGGCGAGCAGTACTTC. This codes for CASSPVAGGPSGEQYF. The V gene is TRBV18, the J gene TRBJ2-7; the match to TRBD2 covers 11 bases. Trimming cost V 2 bases and J 6 bases; bases outside gene matches: 9. The CDR3 runs to 16 residues. Germline-derived CDR1 and CDR2 are KGHSH and LQKENI.

This clonotype occurred many times. This chain joins TRBV20-1 and TRBJ2-4; D gene unclear. This CDR3 has 14 amino acids. Per the germline V gene, CDR1 is DFQATT and CDR2 is SNEGSKA (reference sequence). Trimming left V 4 bases short and J 5 bases short, with 15 bases between. CDR3: CSATMYTGENIQYF. CDR3 bases: TGCAGTGCTACGATGTATACGGGCGAAAACATTCAGTACTTC.

The sample holds many counts of this clonotype. The CDR3 coding sequence is TGCGCCAGCAGCGATCAAGTGGAGACCCAGTACTTC. This codes for CASSDQVETQYF. The chain recombines TRBV5-1 with TRBJ2-5; D gene unclear. Trimming removed 4 bases at V and 5 bases at J, with 9 bases between. This CDR3 is 12 amino acids long. CDR1 SGHRS and CDR2 YFSETQ come from the germline V gene.

The J gene is TRBJ2-7, the V gene TRBV20-1, with 9 bases identical to TRBD1. CDR1 and CDR2 (germline): DFQATT, SNEGSKA (reference sequence). The CDR3 loop spans 15 amino acids. V was pared by 5 bases and J by 4 bases, with 12 bases of the junction left unmatched. CDR3 in DNA: TGCAGTGCTCCCTTCACTACAGGGGGCGGGTACGAGCAGTACTTC. The encoded protein is CSAPFTTGGGYEQYF.

V and J are TRBV28 and TRBJ2-7; D is ambiguous. Trimming removed 5 bases from V and 1 base from J, with 12 bases in between. Germline loops: CDR1 MDHEN, CDR2 SYDVKM. The CDR3 loop spans 14 amino acids. This CDR3 reads CASSPHGLSYEQYF. CDR3 in DNA: TGTGCCAGCAGTCCCCACGGTCTGTCCTACGAGCAGTACTTC. Together with reference TRBV28 and TRBJ2-7, the CDR3 gives the full variable domain: DVKVTQSSRYLVKRTGEKVFLECVQDMDHENMFWYRQDPGLGLRLIYFSYDVKMKEKGDIPEGYSVSREKKERFSLILESASTNQTSMYLCASSPHGLSYEQYFGPGTRLTVT.

This clonotype has just a few counts. The rearrangement joins TRBV20-1 to TRBJ2-1, with TRBD2 matching over 9 bases. The CDR3 is 15 residues long. The V gene end was trimmed by 4 bases and the J gene end by 3 bases; junction bases not matched to a gene: 7. Germline CDR1 and CDR2: DFQATT and SNEGSKA (reference sequence). For the CDR3, the DNA is TGCAGTGCTACTATAGCGGGAGTCTTCTACAATGAGCAGTTCTTC. Translated: CSATIAGVFYNEQFF.

V gene TRBV27 combines with J gene TRBJ2-7, with 9 bases matching TRBD2. The ends lost 7 bases at V and 2 bases at J; junction bases unmatched: 6. Germline lookup yields CDR1 MNHEY and CDR2 SMNVEV (reference sequence). The CDR3 covers 14 residues. CDR3 amino acids: CASTSSGSTYEQYF. The CDR3 DNA follows: TGTGCCAGCACGAGTAGCGGGAGCACCTACGAGCAGTACTTC.

This clonotype was observed a handful of times. The chain couples TRBV9 to TRBJ2-7, with D tentatively TRBD2 (5 bases). CDR1 is SGDLS, CDR2 YYNGEE, per germline. The CDR3 runs to 15 residues. V was clipped by 0 bases and J by 3 bases, with 13 bases between them. The CDR3 spells CASSVGGRENYEQYF. The CDR3, as DNA: TGTGCCAGCAGCGTAGGTGGTAGGGAGAACTACGAGCAGTACTTC.

The chain combines TRBV29-1 with TRBJ1-2; D is perhaps TRBD1 (5 bases). The CDR3 length is 15 residues. The germline V and J ends were trimmed by 1 base and 4 bases, with 16 bases remaining between them. Germline V lookup: CDR1 SQVTM, CDR2 ANQGSEA. CDR3 bases: TGCAGCGTTGAAGGTCAGGGCCCCCGGGTCTATGGCTACACCTTC. It is translated as CSVEGQGPRVYGYTF.

This clonotype was detected many times. V gene TRBV20-1 combines with J gene TRBJ2-1, with 9 bases identical to TRBD2. The CDR3 totals 15 residues. Germline CDR1 DFQATT, CDR2 SNEGSKA (reference sequence). V shed 5 bases and J 1 base; nucleotides not matched to a gene: 6. Written as DNA, the CDR3 is TGCAGTGCTTTAATAGCGGGAGTTTCCTACAATGAGCAGTTCTTC. Amino acid sequence: CSALIAGVSYNEQFF.

The chain employs TRBV20-1 and TRBJ2-1; D gene ambiguous. V was clipped by 5 bases and J by 0 bases, with 14 bases between them. This CDR3 comprises 15 residues. Germline CDR1 and CDR2: DFQATT and SNEGSKA (reference sequence). The CDR3 protein is CSALDHLYSYNEQFF. CDR3 nucleotide sequence: TGCAGTGCTCTAGACCATCTCTACTCCTACAATGAGCAGTTCTTC.

This clonotype was picked up many times. The chain recombines TRBV20-1 with TRBJ2-7, with TRBD2 matching over 11 bases. This CDR3 region has 14 residues. Unmatched junction bases numbered 6, after V lost 5 bases and J lost 3 bases. CDR1 and CDR2 (germline): DFQATT, SNEGSKA (reference sequence). The CDR3 is CSAPQGTSGYEQYF. The CDR3 DNA reads as TGCAGTGCTCCCCAAGGGACTAGCGGCTACGAGCAGTACTTC.

This clonotype was detected a few times. The genes are TRBV20-1 and TRBJ2-1; TRBD2 agrees at 9 bases. The CDR3 has 16 residues. V shed 4 bases and J 0 bases; nucleotides not matched to a gene: 7. Germline values: CDR1 DFQATT, CDR2 SNEGSKA (reference sequence). The CDR3 loop reads CSAIGTSKSSYNEQFF. For the CDR3, the DNA is TGCAGTGCTATTGGGACTAGCAAGAGCTCCTACAATGAGCAGTTCTTC.

The chain carries TRBV5-1 and TRBJ2-5, with 7 bases aligning to TRBD1. The V and J ends lost 0 bases and 5 bases, in that order; junction bases with no gene match: 7. Germline V CDR1 and CDR2: SGHRS, YFSETQ. The CDR3 length is 15 residues. The CDR3 spells CASSLGQGSTETQYF. The CDR3 DNA follows: TGCGCCAGCAGCTTGGGACAGGGAAGTACGGAGACCCAGTACTTC.

This clonotype was counted a few times. This chain connects TRBV7-2 to TRBJ2-7; D not resolved. This CDR3 contains 13 residues. In germline, CDR1 is SGHTA, CDR2 FQGNSA. V gave up 2 bases and J gave up 4 bases, with 9 bases separating them. The CDR3 bases are TGTGCCAGCAGCTTAATGGGTTGGTACGAGCAGTACTTC. Translating it yields CASSLMGWYEQYF.

This clonotype was recorded at least ten times. The V gene is TRBV7-2, the J gene TRBJ1-5; D is undetermined. Germline V gene data show CDR1 as SGHTA and CDR2 as FQGNSA. V was cut by 5 bases and J by 3 bases, with 17 bases left in between. CDR3 length: 16 amino acids. The CDR3 nucleotides read TGTGCCAGCAGCCTCGGGGAGGTGGGGTACAATCAGCCCCAGCATTTT. This translates into CASSLGEVGYNQPQHF.

This clonotype was found many times. The V call is TRBV5-1, the J call TRBJ2-7; 7 nucleotides align to TRBD1. The CDR3 has 15 amino acids. With 0 bases clipped from V and 5 bases from J, the junction kept 8 bases outside the gene matches. Per germline, CDR1 SGHRS and CDR2 YFSETQ. CDR3 DNA sequence: TGCGCCAGCAGCTTGGCACAGGGGCAATTCCACGAGCAGTACTTC. Its translation is CASSLAQGQFHEQYF.

This clonotype was detected many times. The chain links TRBV11-2 to TRBJ2-1; D is undetermined. CDR1 is SGHAT and CDR2 is FQNNGV in the germline V gene. Trimming removed 1 base at V and 7 bases at J, with 11 bases between. The CDR3 is made up of 14 amino acids. The CDR3 bases are TGTGCCAGCAGCTTAGTTGACGAGAGGAATGAGCAGTTCTTC. This encodes CASSLVDERNEQFF. Full variable domain (missing parts from reference TRBV11-2 and TRBJ2-1): EAGVAQSPRYKIIEKRQSVAFWCNPISGHATLYWYQQILGQGPKLLIQFQNNGVVDDSQLPKDRFSAERLKGVDSTLKIQPAKLEDSAVYLCASSLVDERNEQFFGPGTRLTVL.

This clonotype was counted between two and nine times. The chain employs TRBV5-1 and TRBJ2-1; 7 bases agree with TRBD2. The CDR3 runs 15 residues. The germline CDR1 and CDR2 sequences are SGHRS and YFSETQ. The V gene end was trimmed by 0 bases and the J gene end by 2 bases; junction bases not matched to a gene: 2. DNA of the CDR3: TGCGCCAGCAGCTTGGAAGGGAGGGCCTACAATGAGCAGTTCTTC. Translation: CASSLEGRAYNEQFF.

This chain links TRBV20-1 with TRBJ2-1; D is ambiguous. The CDR3 runs 12 residues. Germline CDR1 reads DFQATT; CDR2 reads SNEGSKA (reference sequence). Trimming took off 3 bases at V and 8 bases at J, with 11 bases between the two ends. The DNA of the CDR3 is TGCAGTGCTAGTACTCGTACCCATGAGCAGTTCTTC. It encodes CSASTRTHEQFF.

In this sample, this clonotype turned up many times. J is TRBJ2-1 and V is TRBV7-2; D gene ambiguous. The V end lost 0 bases, the J end lost 8 bases, and 5 bases lay between the germline ends. This CDR3 is built from 12 residues. Germline CDR1 reads SGHTA; CDR2 reads FQGNSA. CDR3 DNA: TGTGCCAGCAGCTTAGCGCTCTATGAGCAGTTCTTC. Translation: CASSLALYEQFF.

This clonotype has ten or more counts. The chain uses TRBV16 and TRBJ1-2, with 7 bases aligning to TRBD1. CDR1 is KGHSY, CDR2 FQNENV, per germline. The CDR3 is 14 amino acids. The V segment lost 4 bases and the J segment 4 bases; nucleotides outside the gene matches: 6. The CDR3 DNA is TGTGCCAGCAGCCCCGGGACAGCCGGCTATGGCTACACCTTC. Translating gives CASSPGTAGYGYTF.

This clonotype has only a few counts. V is TRBV5-1 and J is TRBJ2-1; D unresolved. Trimming stripped 0 bases from V and 0 bases from J, with 10 bases between. CDR3 length: 16 residues. Germline loops: CDR1 SGHRS, CDR2 YFSETQ. The CDR3 DNA reads TGCGCCAGCAGCTTGGAGGCGTCGAGCTCCTACAATGAGCAGTTCTTC. It yields the protein CASSLEASSSYNEQFF.

This clonotype was observed a few times. V gene TRBV9 combines with J gene TRBJ2-1; 11 bases match TRBD2. From germline, CDR1 is SGDLS and CDR2 YYNGEE. The junction had 6 bases not matched to a gene; V was cut back by 4 bases and J by 0 bases. The CDR3 length is 17 residues. The CDR3 protein is CASSSPGTSGSYNEQFF. The CDR3 DNA sequence: TGTGCCAGCAGCTCCCCCGGGACTAGCGGCTCCTACAATGAGCAGTTCTTC.